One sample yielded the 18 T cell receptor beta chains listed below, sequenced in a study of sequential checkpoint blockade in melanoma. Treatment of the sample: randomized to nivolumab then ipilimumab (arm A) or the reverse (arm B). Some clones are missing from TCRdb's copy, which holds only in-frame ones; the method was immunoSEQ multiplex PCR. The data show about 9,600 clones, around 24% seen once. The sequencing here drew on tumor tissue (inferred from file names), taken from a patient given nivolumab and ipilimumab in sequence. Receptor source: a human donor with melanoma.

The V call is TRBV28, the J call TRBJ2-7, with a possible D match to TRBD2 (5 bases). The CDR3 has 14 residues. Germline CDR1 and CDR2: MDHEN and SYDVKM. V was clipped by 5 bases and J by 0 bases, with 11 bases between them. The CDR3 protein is CASSRGGSSYEQYF. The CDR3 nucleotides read TGTGCCAGCAGTAGAGGAGGAAGCTCCTACGAGCAGTACTTC.

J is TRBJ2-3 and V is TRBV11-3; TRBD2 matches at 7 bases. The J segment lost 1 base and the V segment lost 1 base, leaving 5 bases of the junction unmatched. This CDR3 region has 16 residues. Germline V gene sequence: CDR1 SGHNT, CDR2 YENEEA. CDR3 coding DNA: TGTGCCAGCAGCTTAGGATGGGCGGGAGGCACAGATACGCAGTATTTT. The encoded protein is CASSLGWAGGTDTQYF.

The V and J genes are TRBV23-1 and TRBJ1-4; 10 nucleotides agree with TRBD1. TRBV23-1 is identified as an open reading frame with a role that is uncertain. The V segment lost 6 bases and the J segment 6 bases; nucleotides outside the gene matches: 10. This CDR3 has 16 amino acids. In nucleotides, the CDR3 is TGCGCCAGCAGCCCAGTCAGGGACAGGGGAGATGAAAAACTGTTTTTT. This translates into CASSPVRDRGDEKLFF.

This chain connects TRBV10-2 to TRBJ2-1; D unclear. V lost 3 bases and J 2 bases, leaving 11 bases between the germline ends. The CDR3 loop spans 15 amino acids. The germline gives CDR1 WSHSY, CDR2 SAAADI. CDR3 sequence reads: CASSENIYPYNEQFF. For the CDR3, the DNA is TGCGCCAGCAGTGAAAACATATACCCCTACAATGAGCAGTTCTTC.

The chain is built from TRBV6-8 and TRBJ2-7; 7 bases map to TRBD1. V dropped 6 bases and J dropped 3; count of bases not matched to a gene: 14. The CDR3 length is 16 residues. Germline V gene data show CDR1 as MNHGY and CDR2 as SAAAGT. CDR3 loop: CASSDARQGRFYEQYF. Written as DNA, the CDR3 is TGTGCCAGCAGCGACGCGAGACAGGGACGGTTCTACGAGCAGTACTTC.

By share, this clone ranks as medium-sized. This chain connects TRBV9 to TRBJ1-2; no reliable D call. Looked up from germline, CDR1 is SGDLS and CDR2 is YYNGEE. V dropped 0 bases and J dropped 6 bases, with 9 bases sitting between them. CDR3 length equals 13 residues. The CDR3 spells CASSVGGPHGYTF. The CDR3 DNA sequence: TGTGCCAGCAGCGTAGGAGGTCCCCATGGCTACACCTTC. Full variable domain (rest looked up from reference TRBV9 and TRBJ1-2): DSGVTQTPKHLITATGQRVTLRCSPRSGDLSVYWYQQSLDQGLQFLIQYYNGEERAKGNILERFSAQQFPDLHSELNLSSLELGDSALYFCASSVGGPHGYTFGSGTRLTVV.

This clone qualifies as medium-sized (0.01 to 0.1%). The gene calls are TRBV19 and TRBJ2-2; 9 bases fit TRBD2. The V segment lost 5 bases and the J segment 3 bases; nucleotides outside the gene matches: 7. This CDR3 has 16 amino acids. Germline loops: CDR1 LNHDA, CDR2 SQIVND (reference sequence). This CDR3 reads CASSPRLAEYTGELFF. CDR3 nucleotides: TGTGCCAGTAGTCCTAGACTAGCGGAGTACACCGGGGAGCTGTTTTTT.

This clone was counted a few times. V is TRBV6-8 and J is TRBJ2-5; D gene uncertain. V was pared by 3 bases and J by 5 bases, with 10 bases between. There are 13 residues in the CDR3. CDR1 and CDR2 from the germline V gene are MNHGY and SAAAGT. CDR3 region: CASSYVAAETQYF. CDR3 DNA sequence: TGTGCCAGCAGTTATGTGGCAGCGGAGACCCAGTACTTC.

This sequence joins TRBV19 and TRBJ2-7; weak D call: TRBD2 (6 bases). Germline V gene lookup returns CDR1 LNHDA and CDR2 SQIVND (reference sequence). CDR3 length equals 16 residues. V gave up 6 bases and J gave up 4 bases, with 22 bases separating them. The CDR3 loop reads CASRPTRDSRTYEQYF. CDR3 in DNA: TGTGCCAGTAGACCAACCCGGGACTCGCGCACTTACGAGCAGTACTTC. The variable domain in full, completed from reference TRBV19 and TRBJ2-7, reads DGGITQSPKYLFRKEGQNVTLSCEQNLNHDAMYWYRQDPGQGLRLIYYSQIVNDFQKGDIAEGYSVSREKKESFPLTVTSAQKNPTAFYLCASRPTRDSRTYEQYFGPGTRLTVT.

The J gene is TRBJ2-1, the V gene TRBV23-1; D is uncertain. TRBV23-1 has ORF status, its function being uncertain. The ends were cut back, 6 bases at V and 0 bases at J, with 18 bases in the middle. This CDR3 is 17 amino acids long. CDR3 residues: CASSLRVTGRSYNEQFF. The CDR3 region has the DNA TGCGCCAGCAGCCTCCGAGTGACGGGCCGCTCCTACAATGAGCAGTTCTTC.

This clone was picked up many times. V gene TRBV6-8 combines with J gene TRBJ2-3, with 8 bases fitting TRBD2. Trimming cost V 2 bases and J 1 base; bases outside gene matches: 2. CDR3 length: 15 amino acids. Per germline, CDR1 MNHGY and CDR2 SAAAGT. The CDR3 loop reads CASSYQAGGTDTQYF. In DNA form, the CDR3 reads TGTGCCAGCAGTTACCAAGCGGGGGGCACAGATACGCAGTATTTT.

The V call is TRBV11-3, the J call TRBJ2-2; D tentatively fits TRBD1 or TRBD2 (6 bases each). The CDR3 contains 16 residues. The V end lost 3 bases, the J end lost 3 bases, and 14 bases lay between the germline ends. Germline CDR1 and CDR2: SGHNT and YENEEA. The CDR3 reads CASSLWGASDTGELFF. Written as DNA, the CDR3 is TGTGCCAGCAGCTTGTGGGGGGCATCGGACACCGGGGAGCTGTTTTTT.

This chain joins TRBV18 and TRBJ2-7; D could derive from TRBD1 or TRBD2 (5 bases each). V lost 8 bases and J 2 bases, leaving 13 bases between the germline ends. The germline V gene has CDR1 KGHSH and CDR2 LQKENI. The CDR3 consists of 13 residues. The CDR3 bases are TGTGCCAGCGGGGCGGGCCGCGCCTACGAGCAGTACTTC. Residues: CASGAGRAYEQYF.

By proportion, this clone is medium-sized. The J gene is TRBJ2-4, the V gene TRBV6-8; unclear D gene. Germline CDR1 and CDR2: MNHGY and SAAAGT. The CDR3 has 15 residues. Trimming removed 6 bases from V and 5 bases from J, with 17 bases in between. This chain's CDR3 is CASSPESDLQNIQYF. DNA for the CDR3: TGTGCCAGCAGCCCCGAATCAGACTTACAAAACATTCAGTACTTC.

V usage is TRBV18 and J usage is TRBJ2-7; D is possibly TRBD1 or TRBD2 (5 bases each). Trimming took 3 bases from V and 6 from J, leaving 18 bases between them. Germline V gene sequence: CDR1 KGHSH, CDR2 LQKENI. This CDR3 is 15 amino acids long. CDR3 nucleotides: TGTGCCAGCTCACCCCCTTCTTTTGGGGGACCCGAGCAGTACTTC. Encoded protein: CASSPPSFGGPEQYF.

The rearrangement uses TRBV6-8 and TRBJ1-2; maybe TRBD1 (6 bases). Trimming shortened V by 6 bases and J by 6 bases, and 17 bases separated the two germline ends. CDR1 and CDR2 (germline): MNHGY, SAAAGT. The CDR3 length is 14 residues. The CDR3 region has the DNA TGTGCCAGCAGAGGCACCCTCAGGGGAGATGGCTACACCTTC. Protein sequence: CASRGTLRGDGYTF.

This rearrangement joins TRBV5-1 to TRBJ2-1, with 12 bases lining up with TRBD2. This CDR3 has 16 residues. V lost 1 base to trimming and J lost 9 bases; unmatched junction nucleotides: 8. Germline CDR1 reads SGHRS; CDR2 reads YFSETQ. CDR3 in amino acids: CASSLSLAGGGGEQFF. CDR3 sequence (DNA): TGCGCCAGCAGCTTGTCACTAGCGGGAGGAGGAGGTGAGCAGTTCTTC.

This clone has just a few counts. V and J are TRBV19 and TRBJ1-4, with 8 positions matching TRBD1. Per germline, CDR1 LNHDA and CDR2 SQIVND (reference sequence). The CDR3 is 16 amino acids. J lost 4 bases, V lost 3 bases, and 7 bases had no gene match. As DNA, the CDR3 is TGTGCCAGTAGTATCCGACAGGGGTCGAGTAATGAAAAACTGTTTTTT. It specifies CASSIRQGSSNEKLFF.